Given below is one T cell receptor beta chain in context. What this receptor recognizes is not known. Base-call qualities are not available, and no considerably larger clone is one nucleotide away. The data derive from a study of T cells in Graves' hyperthyroidism and ophthalmopathy (dated by TCRdb to the late 2010s). Some background on the complete study: Peripheral blood was sampled at the time of initial diagnosis, prior to any treatment. In addition, the study compared T-cell repertoires in thyroid tissue and in blood from about 6 Graves' hyperthyroidism patients. A discovery cohort of around 98 patients, roughly 45 with Graves' ophthalmopathy and 55 to 60 with stable Graves' hyperthyroidism, was used to find distinguishing TCR V-J signatures. An independent validation cohort of 18 to 20 hyperthyroidism patients and 15 or so patients who later progressed to ophthalmopathy tested prospective prediction of ophthalmopathy. The roughly 91 discovery patients were randomly divided into training and test sets at a 7:3 ratio. Once sampling was done, hyperthyroidism patients were given methimazole at a starting dose of 30 mg daily, whereas ophthalmopathy patients were given high-dose intravenous methylprednisolone. The paper describes TCR Vbeta CDR3 sequencing of some 130 peripheral blood samples, made up of about 40 ophthalmopathy patients, 70 to 80 hyperthyroidism patients and around 17 progressor patients. Summary of the overall study and its limitations: Ophthalmopathy was separated from stable hyperthyroidism by a 13 V-J signature model, with approximately 90% sensitivity and roughly 84% specificity obtained in cross-validation and 80%/75% obtained in testing. Most expanded thyroid clonotypes (frequency above 0.001) were also detected in blood, a finding suggesting that blood repertoires may reflect thyroid immune responses. Sample size was not statistically predetermined, and investigators were not blinded to group allocation. In validation, the model predicted progression to ophthalmopathy a median of 6.5 months before onset, with roughly 68% sensitivity and 72.22% specificity.

The TCR beta CDR3 regions were amplified from the RNA transcripts. The first round of RT-PCR for the TCR CDR3 was performed with the HTBI primer set and the Qiagen OneStep RT-PCR kit. Libraries were constructed in a second round of multiplex PCR, after which size selection and purification were carried out. Libraries were sequenced paired-end with 100 bp reads on an Illumina HiSeq2000. For the original study's pipeline: SOAPnuke was used to process the raw data, removing reads that contained adapters or uncalled bases, had a mean Phred below 15, or lacked an exact match to the constant primer or identifier. High-quality paired reads were merged with COPE v1.2.5, and unique nucleotide sequences were defined as clonotypes. MiTCR v1.1 was used to align the clonotypes against IMGT TRBV, TRBD and TRBJ reference segments. The analysis was restricted to V-J combinations with a frequency above 0.0001, which together covered roughly 99% of the repertoires. A TCS score was defined as the ratio between F50 (clonal expansion) and ExV (chaos), using BLOSUM62-based TCRdist between CDR3 peptides within each V-J. Welch's t-statistics and random forest reduced around 510 V-J features to 13, which were used in a naive Bayes classifier (R e1071). TCRdb ran its own pipeline on the public reads, namely fastp trimming at Q25 and MiXCR clone calling, and kept in-frame beta chains. Identical CDR3 protein sequences are pooled into one entry, listed with their most common genes and DNA. TCRdb's processing, not the study's, gives the V and J calls here. The sample table shows about 640,000 distinct CDR3 sequences, and roughly 20% are seen once. The top ten clonotypes cover under 35% of the sample.

Moderately to severely active disease, a Clinical Activity Score of at least 3, a NOSPECS grade of at least 4, and a duration under 3 months were present in ophthalmopathy patients. Any patient with an uncontrolled infection, another autoimmune disease, pregnancy or lactation was excluded. Diagnoses relied on clinical symptoms, serum thyroxine and TRAb, thyroid ultrasound and orbital computed tomography. PBMCs were separated from around 9.1 ml of fresh peripheral blood using Ficoll-Paque density gradient centrifugation. Total RNA was extracted using Trizol reagent, and RNA quality was assessed on an Agilent 2100 Bioanalyzer. The germline V and J ends show losses of 1 base and 5 bases respectively, and no gene match explains 6 bases of the junction. The CDR3 runs 15 amino acids, cysteine and phenylalanine included. Of the read, only the CDR3 DNA is kept; its 45 bases are in frame from base 1. According to the germline V gene (reference sequence), CDR1 reads SGHKS and CDR2 reads YYEKEE.

This TCR was recovered from a young man with Graves' ophthalmopathy. What was sequenced was blood. The chain is assembled from TRBV5-5 and TRBJ2-7, with 10 bases matching TRBD1. The nucleotide sequence is TGTGCCAGCAGCTTGATAGGGACAGGGGTCCACGAGCAGTACTTC. Protein translation: CASSLIGTGVHEQYF.